Listed here are 18 T cell receptor beta chains from one sample, sequenced in a study of PD-1 blockade in classical Hodgkin lymphoma. Time point of the sample: cycle 4 day 1 (C4D1), after less than seven weeks of nivolumab. Each and every patient relapsed after autologous stem cell transplantation, and patients got differing brentuximab vedotin exposure. Sequencing used immunoSEQ multiplex PCR; TCRdb keeps in-frame clones, though not all of them. This table holds 20,000 or so clones, about 80% found once. Sequenced here: peripheral blood mononuclear cells (PBMCs), sampled before the fourth cycle of nivolumab. These receptors originate from a human donor with classical Hodgkin lymphoma.

The chain recombines TRBV2 with TRBJ2-1, with 16 bases identical to TRBD2. Unmatched junction bases numbered 3, after V lost 7 bases and J lost 0 bases. This CDR3 spans 17 amino acids. Germline assignment: CDR1 SNHLY and CDR2 FYNNEI. CDR3 region: CASIGTSGRGSYNEQFF. CDR3 bases: TGTGCCAGCATTGGGACTAGCGGGAGGGGCTCCTACAATGAGCAGTTCTTC.

This chain links TRBV13 with TRBJ2-5; D ambiguous. V lost 4 bases, J lost 0 bases, and 3 bases lay in between. Germline values: CDR1 PRHDT, CDR2 FYEKMQ (reference sequence). The CDR3 runs 12 residues. The CDR3 bases are TGTGCCAGCAGCTCCGACCAAGAGACCCAGTACTTC. Its protein is CASSSDQETQYF.

The chain employs TRBV7-2 and TRBJ2-7, with D possibly TRBD2 on 7 matching bases. Germline CDR1 and CDR2: SGHTA and FQGNSA. The V end was cut by 3 bases, the J end by 2 bases, with 11 bases between. The CDR3 is 14 residues long. CDR3 nucleotides: TGTGCCAGCAGCTTTCGCGGGGGCCCCTACGAGCAGTACTTC. Amino acids: CASSFRGGPYEQYF.

This chain links TRBV7-8 with TRBJ2-2; 7 bases are a match to TRBD1. Germline lookup yields CDR1 SGHVS and CDR2 FQNEAQ. The CDR3 runs to 16 residues. With V trimmed by 5 bases and J by 4 bases, 10 bases remained unmatched. The CDR3 nucleotides are TGTGCCAGCAGCCCGACCGGGACAGCATCCACCGGGGAGCTGTTTTTT. It translates to CASSPTGTASTGELFF.

The chain is built from TRBV6-6 and TRBJ2-7; 7 bases map to TRBD1. The V gene end was trimmed by 2 bases and the J gene end by 0 bases; junction bases not matched to a gene: 1. The V gene's germline CDR1 is MNHNY and CDR2 SVGAGI (reference sequence). The CDR3 extends over 14 amino acids. In nucleotides, the CDR3 is TGTGCCAGCAGTTACCGGGACAGCTCCTACGAGCAGTACTTC. It is translated as CASSYRDSSYEQYF.

V usage is TRBV5-4 and J usage is TRBJ2-5, with D possibly being TRBD2 (6 bases). Between the trimmed V and J ends, which lost 1 base and 2 bases, there was a span of 15 bases. CDR1 is SGHNT, CDR2 YYREEE, per germline (reference sequence). This CDR3 has 16 residues. CDR3 nucleotides: TGTGCCAGCAGCTTGCCCGTTTGGGGGGATCAAGAGACCCAGTACTTC. Translated, it gives CASSLPVWGDQETQYF.

V is TRBV13 and J is TRBJ1-4; 7 positions agree with TRBD1. This CDR3 has 15 residues. V dropped 5 bases and J dropped 6; count of bases not matched to a gene: 9. CDR1 and CDR2 from the germline V gene are PRHDT and FYEKMQ (reference sequence). The CDR3 nucleotides are TGTGCCAGCAGCCAAAGACAGGGTCTTTATGAAAAACTGTTTTTT. Residues: CASSQRQGLYEKLFF.

This clone was detected once. The J gene is TRBJ1-4, the V gene TRBV6-5; D may be TRBD1 (5 bases). Per germline, CDR1 MNHEY and CDR2 SVGAGI. The CDR3 is made up of 16 amino acids. V lost 2 bases and J lost 7, with 17 bases in between. CDR3 sequence (DNA): TGTGCCAGCAGTTACGAGTTACCGAATGGGGGTGAAAAACTGTTTTTT. Encoded protein: CASSYELPNGGEKLFF.

This clone was detected only once. Sequence at one end of the junction differs from germline and may be a read error. The V gene is TRBV6-5, the J gene TRBJ1-2; the match to TRBD1 covers 10 bases. In germline, CDR1 is MNHEY, CDR2 SVGAGI. The CDR3 is 15 residues long. The CDR3 DNA reads TGTGCCAGCAGTTACTCGACAGGGGGACAGGGGCATTTATTCTTC. Translated: CASSYSTGGQGHLFF.

This chain connects TRBV7-8 to TRBJ2-5; 10 nucleotides match TRBD1. This CDR3 has 14 residues. The trim removed 0 bases at V and 5 bases at J, leaving 0 bases unmatched. Germline CDR1 and CDR2: SGHVS and FQNEAQ. The CDR3 nucleotides are TGTGCCAGCAGCTTAGCGGGACAGGGGGAGACCCAGTACTTC. Its translation is CASSLAGQGETQYF. Full variable domain (outside the CDR3, taken from reference TRBV7-8 and TRBJ2-5): GAGVSQSPRYKVAKRGQDVALRCDPISGHVSLFWYQQALGQGPEFLTYFQNEAQLDKSGLPSDRFFAERPEGSVSTLKIQRTQQEDSAVYLCASSLAGQGETQYFGPGTRLLVL.

The rearrangement links TRBV7-9 to TRBJ2-7, with a tentative D call TRBD2 (5 bases). V was pared by 3 bases and J by 6 bases, with 9 bases between. The CDR3 extends over 12 amino acids. Germline V gene data show CDR1 as SEHNR and CDR2 as FQNEAQ (reference sequence). The CDR3 DNA reads as TGTGCCAGCAGCTTCGGGGAACTCGAGCAGTACTTC. Amino acids: CASSFGELEQYF.

The V call is TRBV5-1, the J call TRBJ1-1, with a weak D call TRBD1 (5 bases). The germline V gene encodes CDR1 SGHRS and CDR2 YFSETQ. The V and J ends lost 4 bases and 1 base respectively, with 8 bases between them. The CDR3 has 13 amino acids. In nucleotides, the CDR3 is TGCGCCAGCAGCCTGGGGGAGAACACTGAAGCTTTCTTT. Protein sequence: CASSLGENTEAFF.

This rearrangement joins TRBV5-1 to TRBJ1-2; D gene unclear. The CDR3 length is 12 residues. Looked up from germline, CDR1 is SGHRS and CDR2 is YFSETQ. V was clipped by 2 bases and J by 0 bases, with 2 bases between them. This chain's CDR3 is CASSFTNYGYTF. The CDR3 nucleotides are TGCGCCAGCAGCTTCACTAACTATGGCTACACCTTC.

This clone was seen once. The J gene is TRBJ1-2, the V gene TRBV15; TRBD1 matches at 9 bases. Germline V gene sequence: CDR1 LNHNV, CDR2 YYDKDF (reference sequence). The CDR3 runs to 17 residues. V shed 5 bases, J shed 1 base, and the junction held 11 bases outside the gene matches. The CDR3 loop is CATSPDRGPLLNYGYTF. DNA for the CDR3: TGTGCCACCAGCCCGGACAGGGGACCCCTCCTTAACTATGGCTACACCTTC.

The chain has TRBV7-8 and TRBJ2-2; TRBD2 matches at 9 bases. Germline values: CDR1 SGHVS, CDR2 FQNEAQ. The V segment lost 2 bases and the J segment 3 bases; nucleotides outside the gene matches: 4. The CDR3 has 16 residues. This chain's CDR3 is CASSLRLAEYTGELFF. In nucleotides, the CDR3 is TGTGCCAGCAGCTTACGACTAGCGGAGTACACCGGGGAGCTGTTTTTT.

J is TRBJ2-3 and V is TRBV5-1, with 8 nucleotides matching TRBD1. This CDR3 is 17 amino acids long. V was clipped by 1 base and J by 1 base; unmatched bases: 8. Germline V gives CDR1 SGHRS, CDR2 YFSETQ. CDR3 coding DNA: TGCGCCAGCAGCTTGTGGGACAGGTTGAGAGGCACAGATACGCAGTATTTT. As protein: CASSLWDRLRGTDTQYF.

The chain is built from TRBV5-6 and TRBJ1-1, with D possibly matching TRBD1 (6 bases). This CDR3 has 12 amino acids. V lost 3 bases and J lost 7, with 10 bases in between. From germline, CDR1 is SGHDT and CDR2 YYEEEE. The CDR3 region is CASSYMTGEAFF. The DNA for the CDR3 is TGTGCCAGCAGCTACATGACAGGTGAAGCTTTCTTT. The full variable domain, with the rest looked up from reference TRBV5-6 and TRBJ1-1, is DAGVTQSPTHLIKTRGQQVTLRCSPKSGHDTVSWYQQALGQGPQFIFQYYEEEERQRGNFPDRFSGHQFPNYSSELNVNALLLGDSALYLCASSYMTGEAFFGQGTRLTVV.

The V call is TRBV27, the J call TRBJ2-1, with TRBD1 identical over 9 bases. The V segment lost 6 bases and the J segment 6 bases; nucleotides outside the gene matches: 9. Germline V gene sequence: CDR1 MNHEY, CDR2 SMNVEV (reference sequence). CDR3 length: 15 residues. The CDR3 here is CASSSPGQGRNEQFF. Here the CDR3 DNA reads TGTGCCAGCAGCAGCCCGGGACAGGGACGCAATGAGCAGTTCTTC.